The 8 T cell receptor beta chains in this list originate from one sample, sequenced in a study of breast tumors, draining lymph nodes, adjacent tissues. Samples came from axillary lymph nodes draining the breast cancer. Using its own MiXCR run on the multiplex PCR reads, TCRdb lists one record per CDR3 protein. The sample contains 160,000 or so distinct CDR3 sequences, roughly a third of which appear only once. Material for sequencing was axillary lymph node tissue. Source of these receptors: a female donor with breast cancer. Some clones in this sample may be carry-over from other donors' samples.

The V and J genes are TRBV7-2 and TRBJ1-1; 10 bases are a match to TRBD1. The J segment lost 6 bases and the V segment lost 4 bases, leaving 14 bases of the junction unmatched. The germline gives CDR1 SGHTA, CDR2 FQGNSA. The CDR3 extends over 17 amino acids. CDR3 sequence reads: CASSSTDRDRGFPEAFF. DNA for the CDR3: TGTGCCAGCAGCTCGACCGACCGGGACAGGGGTTTTCCTGAAGCTTTCTTT.

The genes are TRBV19 and TRBJ1-5; D gene unclear. This CDR3 is 15 amino acids long. Germline-derived CDR1 and CDR2 are LNHDA and SQIVND (reference sequence). Deletions cut 4 bases from V and 11 bases from J, with 21 bases between. The CDR3: CASSRSLAIQETQHF. As DNA, the CDR3 is TGTGCCAGTAGTAGATCCCTTGCAATCCAAGAGACCCAGCATTTT.

This clonotype occurred many times. The gene calls are TRBV5-5 and TRBJ2-1; 11 bases match TRBD2. J was trimmed by 1 base and V by 6 bases; bases with no gene match: 15. Germline V gene lookup returns CDR1 SGHKS and CDR2 YYEKEE (reference sequence). CDR3 length: 19 residues. This CDR3 is CASNPRVAGGPGSYNEQFF. Here the CDR3 DNA reads TGTGCCAGCAACCCCCGGGTAGCGGGAGGGCCGGGGTCCTACAATGAGCAGTTCTTC.

This clonotype has at least ten counts. This could be a read error, since a much larger clone is one nucleotide away. The rearrangement uses TRBV7-2 and TRBJ2-3; D is possibly TRBD2 (5 bases). The CDR3 spans 17 residues. Germline CDR1 is SGHTA and CDR2 is FQGNSA. The CDR3 DNA follows: TGTGCCAGCAGCTCCGGCTGGCGGAAATCTAGCACAGATCCGCAGTATTTT. This encodes CASSSGWRKSSTDPQYF.

This clonotype appeared once. The chain recombines TRBV15 with TRBJ2-7; 8 nucleotides match TRBD2. This CDR3 has 14 amino acids. The V and J ends lost 4 bases and 0 bases, in that order; junction bases with no gene match: 2. Germline-derived CDR1 and CDR2 are LNHNV and YYDKDF (reference sequence). DNA of the CDR3: TGTGCCACCAGCAAAGCGGGAGACTCCTACGAGCAGTACTTC. Protein product: CATSKAGDSYEQYF.

The chain is built from TRBV29-1 and TRBJ1-3; D uncertain. Per germline, CDR1 SQVTM and CDR2 ANQGSEA. V lost 3 bases to trimming and J lost 8 bases, with 17 bases between them. This CDR3 has 14 residues. The CDR3 nucleotides are TGCAGCGTTGAGACAACAAGGTATGGCTACACCATATATTTT. Its protein is CSVETTRYGYTIYF.

This clonotype was picked up many times. V and J are TRBV20-1 and TRBJ1-5; D gene uncertain. Germline CDR1 DFQATT, CDR2 SNEGSKA (reference sequence). Trimming removed 0 bases at V and 2 bases at J, with 5 bases between. The CDR3 sequence is 13 residues long. The CDR3 sequence: CSARDLGNQPQHF. The CDR3 DNA reads TGCAGTGCTAGAGATCTTGGCAATCAGCCCCAGCATTTT.

Notes on this clonotype: A much larger clone lies one base from this, so it may be a read error. The V call is TRBV15, the J call TRBJ1-1, with D unresolved. V shed 4 bases and J shed 6 bases, with 9 bases lying between them. The CDR3 extends over 12 amino acids. Germline V gene sequence: CDR1 LNHNV, CDR2 YYDKDF (reference sequence). CDR3 DNA sequence: TGTGCCACCAGCACCGTTGACGCTGAAGCTTTCTTT. It codes for CATSTVDAEAFF.